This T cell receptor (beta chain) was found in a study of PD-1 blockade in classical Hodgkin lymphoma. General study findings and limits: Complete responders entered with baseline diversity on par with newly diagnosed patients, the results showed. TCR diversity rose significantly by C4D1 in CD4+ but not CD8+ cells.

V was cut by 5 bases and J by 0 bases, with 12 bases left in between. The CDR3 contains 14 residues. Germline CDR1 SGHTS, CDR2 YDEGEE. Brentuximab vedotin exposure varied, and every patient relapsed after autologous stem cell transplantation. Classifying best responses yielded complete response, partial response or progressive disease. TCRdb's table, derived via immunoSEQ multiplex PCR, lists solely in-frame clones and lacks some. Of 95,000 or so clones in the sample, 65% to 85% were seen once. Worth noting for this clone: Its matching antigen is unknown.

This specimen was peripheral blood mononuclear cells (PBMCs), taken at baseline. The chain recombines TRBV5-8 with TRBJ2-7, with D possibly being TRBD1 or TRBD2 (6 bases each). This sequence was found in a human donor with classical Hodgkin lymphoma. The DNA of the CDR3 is TGTGCCAGCAGGTCAAGGGGGGCCTCCTACGAGCAGTACTTC. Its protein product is CASRSRGASYEQYF.